This T cell receptor beta chain was documented in a study of cytomegalovirus exposure and HLA in healthy donors (dated by TCRdb to about 2017). Looking at the study overall: In an earlier analysis of roughly 590 of the donors, 250 to 350 Gb of sequence data and 117 million unique TCR beta sequences from 180 million or so T cells were reported. Besides the first cohort of around 700 subjects, a separate validation cohort made up of over 100 different subjects was used. Donor age, sex, ethnicity and CMV serostatus were compiled together with the repertoire data. On average, 235,054 unique TCR beta nucleotide sequences were sequenced per donor among a few hundred genotyped donors of the cohort, with 15% to 20% of those sequences being non-productive. In a later analysis, previously published TCR beta repertoires from fewer than 750 donors were re-analyzed and high-resolution HLA genotyping was added so that TCR occurrence patterns could be studied. Every repertoire in the discovery cohort had been generated on one and the same sequencing platform. In the later analysis, no new phenotypic data were used to find candidate immune exposures; instead, reliance was placed on TCR beta sequences and their occurrence across donors. Class I and class II HLA loci were covered by the typing at four-digit resolution. Roughly 5 DR-DQ haplotypes were treated as single units for association and clustering because of strong linkage in the cohort. Typing coverage differed by locus: A, B, C, DRB1 and DQB1 were typed in roughly 620-630 donors, DQA1 in 500 to 550, DPA1 in 600 to 610, and DPB1 in 400 to 480. An earlier analysis of roughly 600 of the donors used high-throughput TCR beta sequencing to judge whether each TCR beta V gene segment behaved as functional or pseudogenic. The study aimed to test whether cataloging public T cell receptors could reveal signatures of past pathogen exposure. To predict cytomegalovirus infection status, the study brought together high-throughput TCR immunosequencing, statistical association of individual TCRs with disease status, and machine learning. Among the roughly 410 genotyped donors, 81% belonged to the genetic ancestry cluster associated with self-reported Caucasian donors. Approximately 310 gigabases of sequencing data and tens of millions of unique TCR sequences made up an early release that covered under 750 HLA-typed donors. Genome-wide SNP genotypes for about 55% of the 666 donors were used in a later genetic analysis, which treated that subset as a discovery cohort. The T cell repertoires of 700 or so subjects were profiled by immunosequencing and related to cytomegalovirus serostatus.

The paper's findings and limits, for the study overall: A total of 164 TCR beta chains were listed by the study as associated with cytomegalovirus. Most TCR sequences were observed very rarely across donors, whereas some public TCRs were present in many individuals. Because HLA typing was missing for some donors at each locus, association tests included only the typed subset. The presence/absence analyses assumed that sequencing depth was roughly uniform across donors, and that assumption may not be true. The classifier was reported to diagnose cytomegalovirus status with high specificity and sensitivity in both the original cohort and the validation cohort. According to a later genetic analysis, donors in an Asian-associated ancestry cluster had fewer N-insertions in productive TCRs than the approximately 650-donor mean. In a later genetic analysis, a missense DCLRE1C variant was associated with V-gene and J-gene trimming of TCR beta chains, and the association was replicated in an independent cohort. Strong co-occurrence of HLA alleles, especially DR and DQ, made assigning TCR associations to individual alleles difficult. A later analysis associated about 18,000 TCR beta sequences with specific HLA alleles at a false discovery rate of 0.05. In a later analysis, most CMV-associated TCR beta chains were found to appear HLA-restricted, with HLA associations seemingly driven largely by CMV exposure. A group of highly shared sequence variants was considered likely to be a technical artifact of the sequencing pipeline. A further reported finding was that TCR beta sequences accurately predicted the HLA-A and HLA-B alleles for most subjects in the first cohort. The only immune exposure information available for the cohort was CMV serostatus. It was suggested by the authors that the approach could potentially be generalized to other disease states and immunological phenotypes. Compared with equally common non-associated chains, HLA-associated TCR beta chains in a later analysis were more clonally expanded and had lower generation probabilities. An earlier analysis of 450 to 750 of the donors showed that most TCR beta V segments appeared in productive rearrangements either about 87% or about 30% of the time, which broadly matched IMGT annotations. A few of the identified cytomegalovirus-associated TCR beta chains were confirmed in vitro to be specific for cytomegalovirus antigens. Correlated functional status among segregating V segments might reflect linkage disequilibrium, but an unknown experimental factor could not be ruled out. Only TCR beta chains were sequenced in this cohort, and the absence of alpha or paired-chain data limited detectable features. In a later analysis, several top co-occurrence clusters were reported to appear linked to parvovirus B19, influenza, CMV and Epstein-Barr virus. According to a later analysis, TCR association rates differed among HLA loci, with DRB1 alleles showing the most associated TCRs and HLA-C alleles showing the fewest. Because counts were too low, about 17 rarely observed V segments, including chromosome 9 orphons, were excluded from the earlier analysis of several hundred of the donors.

Receptors were amplified or captured by the immunoSEQ multiplex PCR assay. A mixture of 60 forward primers for TCR Vbeta segments and 13 reverse primers for TCR Jbeta segments was used in the multiplex PCR. A multiplex PCR assay on genomic DNA amplified the CDR3 region of rearranged TCR beta genes. The amplified TCR beta libraries were sequenced on the Illumina HiSeq System as 87-base-pair reads. As for how the authors treated the data: Across the 640 or so repertoires, a later analysis counted tens of millions of unique TCR beta chains, 8.5 million to 12 million of which were shared by at least two donors. Raw reads were error-corrected and collapsed into unique sequences with a nearest-neighbor algorithm that merged closely related sequences to remove PCR and sequencing errors. CDR3 sequences were aligned to IMGT reference sequences to assign V, D and J gene segments. For a sequence to be retained, at least a six-nucleotide match to both a V gene segment and a J gene segment was required. A rearrangement counted as productive if the CDR3 had no stop codons and remained in frame with V and J, and every other rearrangement counted as non-productive. Following IMGT convention, CDR3 was defined as the stretch from the second conserved V-encoded cysteine up to the conserved J-encoded phenylalanine. Sequences without an unambiguous match to a single V gene segment were excluded from the earlier analysis of 450 to 750 of the donors. In an earlier analysis of several hundred of the donors, V segments were called functional above 56.7% productive rearrangements and were called segregating when the between-donor standard deviation exceeded 5%. To diagnose cytomegalovirus status from the catalog of TCR beta chain sequences, a statistical classification framework was built. V and J gene assignment, in a later analysis, came from comparing TCR nucleotide sequences with IMGT/GENE-DB human TR gene sequences. The TCRdist pipeline was used in a later analysis to assign CDR3 sequences and most-parsimonious VDJ recombination scenarios. In a later analysis, each TCR beta chain was defined by its CDR3 amino acid sequence together with its V-gene family, and reads lacking a unique V-gene family were excluded. A later analysis removed nearly 600 highly shared, low-generation-probability nucleotide sequences to deal with suspected cross-contamination and a sequencing artifact. In a later analysis, a clonal expansion index for each public chain was calculated from normalized within-repertoire ranks of inferred template counts. Generation probabilities in a later analysis came from a VDJ recombination model fitted to out-of-frame rearrangements, and those results were checked against IGoR. In a later analysis, hypergeometric tests were used to score TCR-TCR, TCR-HLA and TCR-CMV co-occurrence, with a repertoire-size bias correction applied to TCR pairs. To estimate false discovery rates, a later analysis permuted the HLA or CMV assignments 20 times. In a later analysis, co-occurring TCRs were grouped with DBSCAN, and TCRdist sequence similarity was added when clustering was performed within HLA-allele-positive subsets. Repertoires with fewer than 30,000 or more than 120,000 public chains were left out of co-occurrence clustering, as were about five repertoires with anomalous nucleotide sharing. The table was pulled from immuneACCESS by TCRdb, which kept in-frame rearrangements only. Such tables lose some clones; where checked, under half of the loss comes from unresolved V genes, and the rest has no known cause. The V and J calls and clone size were taken over from that table, and D and trimming were inferred from the DNA. This sample lists approximately 130,000 clones; roughly 85% were detected once. Roughly 6.7% of the sample belongs to the ten largest clones.

The cohort was made up of under 800 healthy bone marrow donors. At the time of sampling, all cohort members were nominally healthy, though unrecorded immune exposures were likely present. The donor was CMV seropositive and belonged to the group of more than 250 seropositive cohort members. A peripheral blood sample was collected from each donor, and TCR beta sequencing was performed on peripheral blood mononuclear cells. The Qiagen DNeasy Blood Extraction Kit was used to extract genomic DNA from the blood cell samples. Comments on this clone: No antigen is known for it. Base qualities are not at hand, and no much larger clone is one base apart.

The sequenced sample consisted of PBMCs. This receptor was taken from a woman under 40 in good health and CMV-seropositive.

The nucleotide sequence reads TGTGCCAGCAGTTTAGCCTCGGCCCCTCTCGACACCCGGGGGGAGACCCAGTACTTC. Its translation reads: CASSLASAPLDTRGETQYF. The sequence is built from TRBV28 and TRBJ2-5, with a weak D call of TRBD2 (6 bases match). The junction shows trimming of 2 bases on V and 5 bases on J, plus 27 bases between the germline ends. CDR1 and CDR2, per the germline V gene, are MDHEN and SYDVKM. The CDR3, cysteine through phenylalanine, is 19 amino acids long. The sequence is cut down to CDR3 DNA, 57 bases in frame from base 1.